Sequencing of this TCR beta chain was carried out in a study of cytotoxic CD8 clonotypes in ibrutinib-treated CLL. The study, taken as a whole, reports: The study found clonality rose at ibrutinib response, then fell toward baseline at progression. Sustained-remission and progressing patients were not sampled at matched times. Pretreatment clonality was elevated relative to age-matched healthy donors and paralleled circulating CD8+ T-cell counts.

Points on this clone: Its antigen is still unknown.

The germline gives CDR1 SGHNT, CDR2 YENEEA. Trimming at V came to 3 bases and at J to 5 bases, leaving 7 bases not matched to a gene. The CDR3 runs to 14 residues. The intended depth for sequencing was 1 in 200,000 to 1 in 1 million T cells. TCRdb's copy holds only in-frame clones and misses some; the assay was immunoSEQ multiplex PCR. The repertoire consists of 250,000 to 350,000 clones, with 70% to 80% occurring once and the leading ten covering 5.6%. The sequencing used PBMCs, collected at disease progression, from a patient treated with ibrutinib. This sequence joins TRBV11-3 and TRBJ2-7, with 7 bases aligning to TRBD2. This TCR derives from a human donor with chronic lymphocytic leukemia. The chain's CDR3 is CASSFSTSLDEQYF. The CDR3 DNA sequence: TGTGCCAGCAGCTTTTCGACTAGCTTGGACGAGCAGTACTTC. Using reference TRBV11-3 and TRBJ2-7 for the parts outside the CDR3, the full variable domain is EAGVVQSPRYKIIEKKQPVAFWCNPISGHNTLYWYLQNLGQGPELLIRYENEEAVDDSQLPKDRFSAERLKGVDSTLKIQPAELGDSAVYLCASSFSTSLDEQYFGPGTRLTVT.